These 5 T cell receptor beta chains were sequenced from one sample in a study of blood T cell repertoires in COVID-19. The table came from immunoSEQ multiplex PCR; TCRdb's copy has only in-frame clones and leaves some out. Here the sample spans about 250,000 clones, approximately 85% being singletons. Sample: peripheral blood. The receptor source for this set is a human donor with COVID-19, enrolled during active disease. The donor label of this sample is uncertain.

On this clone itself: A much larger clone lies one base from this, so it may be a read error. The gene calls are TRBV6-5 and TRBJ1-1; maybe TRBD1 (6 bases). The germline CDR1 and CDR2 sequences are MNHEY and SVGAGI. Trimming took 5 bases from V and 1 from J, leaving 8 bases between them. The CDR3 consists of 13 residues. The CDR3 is CASSKDRNTEAFF. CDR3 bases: TGTGCCAGCAGTAAGGACAGGAACACTGAAGCTTTCTTT.

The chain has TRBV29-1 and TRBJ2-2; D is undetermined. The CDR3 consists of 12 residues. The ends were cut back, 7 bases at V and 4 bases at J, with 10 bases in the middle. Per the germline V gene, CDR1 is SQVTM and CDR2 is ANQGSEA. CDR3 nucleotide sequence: TGCAGCGCATCGATCGGCACCGGGGAGCTGTTTTTT. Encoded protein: CSASIGTGELFF.

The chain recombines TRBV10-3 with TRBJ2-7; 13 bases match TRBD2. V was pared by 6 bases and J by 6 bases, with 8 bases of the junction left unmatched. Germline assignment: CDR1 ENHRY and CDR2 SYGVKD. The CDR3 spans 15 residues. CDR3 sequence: CAIRIGLAGAPEQYF. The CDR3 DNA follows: TGTGCCATCAGGATAGGACTAGCGGGAGCCCCCGAGCAGTACTTC.

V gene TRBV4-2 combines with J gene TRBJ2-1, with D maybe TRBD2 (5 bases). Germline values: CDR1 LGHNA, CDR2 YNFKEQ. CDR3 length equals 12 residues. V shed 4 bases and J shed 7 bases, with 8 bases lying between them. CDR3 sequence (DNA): TGTGCCAGCAGCCCTGGGAGAAATGAGCAGTTCTTC. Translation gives CASSPGRNEQFF.

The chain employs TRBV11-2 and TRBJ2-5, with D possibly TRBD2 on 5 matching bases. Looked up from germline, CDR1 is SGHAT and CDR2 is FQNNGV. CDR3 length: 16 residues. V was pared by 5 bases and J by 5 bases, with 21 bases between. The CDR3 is CASSGRPATTGETQYF. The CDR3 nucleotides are TGTGCCAGCAGCGGACGACCTGCGACTACCGGGGAGACCCAGTACTTC.